This entry is about one T cell receptor (beta chain). Its target is unknown. The approximately 120-subject validation cohort, separate from the roughly 700-subject first cohort, included the donors. TCRdb keeps only in-frame clones here, not all; method: immunoSEQ multiplex PCR. The sample includes roughly 80,000 clones, approximately 90% of them seen just once. The data derive from a study of cytomegalovirus exposure and HLA in healthy donors. Per the germline V gene, CDR1 is LNHDA and CDR2 is SQIVND (reference sequence). The trim removed 5 bases at V and 6 bases at J, leaving 12 bases unmatched. This CDR3 has 16 residues. Study-wide results and caveats: Researchers catalogued approximately 170 TCR beta chains as cytomegalovirus-associated. According to a later analysis, TCR clusters from the first cohort tended to co-occur in the 120 or so validation repertoires.

J is TRBJ2-3 and V is TRBV19; TRBD2 matches 9 bases. This TCR was recovered from a man under 40 in good health and CMV-seronegative. The material sequenced was PBMCs. Here the CDR3 DNA reads TGTGCCAGTAGTCCCCCCGGGACTAGCCCCTCGGATACGCAGTATTTT. Its protein is CASSPPGTSPSDTQYF.